The rows below give T cell receptor beta chains drawn from one sample of a study of T cell repertoires in cytomegalovirus infection. A single record per CDR3 protein comes from TCRdb applying MiXCR to the reads. The table includes some 700,000 distinct CDR3 sequences, roughly 36% detected once. No antigen has been assigned to these receptors. The specimen was cultured PBMCs, collected from culture after CMV antigen stimulation. The source of these receptors is a human donor in good health (CMV status not recorded). Some clones in this sample may be carry-over from other donors' samples. Each CDR3 is given with its conserved first and last residue. Fields, in order: V gene, clone size, J gene, D gene, CDR3 protein, CDR3 DNA. A D gene is named only where the DNA matches it firmly. Not all rows give a size; the values are once, few, many and, for expanded clones, a class.

v_call: TRBV7-9
clone_size: NA
j_call: TRBJ2-5
d_call: NA
cdr3_aa: CASSLTGGLPETQYF
cdr3_nt: TGTGCCAGCAGCTTAACTGGAGGTCTTCCCGAGACCCAGTACTTC

v_call: TRBV7-2
clone_size: few
j_call: TRBJ2-3
d_call: NA
cdr3_aa: CASSSLQDTQYF
cdr3_nt: TGTGCCAGCAGCTCCCTTCAAGATACGCAGTATTTT

v_call: TRBV28
clone_size: few
j_call: TRBJ2-1
d_call: NA
cdr3_aa: CASSFASTYNEQFF
cdr3_nt: TGTGCCAGCAGTTTTGCCAGTACTTACAATGAGCAGTTCTTC

v_call: TRBV6-1
clone_size: NA
j_call: TRBJ1-2
d_call: NA
cdr3_aa: CASSQREDYGYTF
cdr3_nt: TGTGCCAGCAGTCAGAGGGAGGACTATGGCTACACCTTC

v_call: TRBV2
clone_size: few
j_call: TRBJ2-5
d_call: NA
cdr3_aa: CASTVMYQETQYF
cdr3_nt: TGTGCCAGCACCGTGATGTACCAAGAGACCCAGTACTTC

v_call: TRBV28
clone_size: NA
j_call: TRBJ2-1
d_call: TRBD2
cdr3_aa: CASSFPLFAGGDNEQFF
cdr3_nt: TGTGCCAGCAGTTTCCCCCTATTTGCGGGGGGGGACAATGAGCAGTTCTTC

v_call: TRBV7-9
clone_size: NA
j_call: TRBJ1-1
d_call: NA
cdr3_aa: CASSFGLQVGTEAFF
cdr3_nt: TGTGCCAGCAGCTTTGGTTTGCAGGTTGGCACTGAAGCTTTCTTT

v_call: TRBV20-1
clone_size: NA
j_call: TRBJ1-1
d_call: NA
cdr3_aa: CSATGGNTEAFF
cdr3_nt: TGCAGTGCGACCGGGGGGAACACTGAAGCTTTCTTT

v_call: TRBV30
clone_size: few
j_call: TRBJ1-2
d_call: NA
cdr3_aa: CAWSAAGGQGGGYGYTF
cdr3_nt: TGTGCCTGGAGTGCAGCGGGAGGGCAGGGAGGTGGCTATGGCTACACCTTC

v_call: TRBV10-3
clone_size: few
j_call: TRBJ2-1
d_call: NA
cdr3_aa: CAISESGSRQFF
cdr3_nt: TGTGCCATCAGTGAGTCGGGGTCGAGGCAGTTCTTC

v_call: TRBV27
clone_size: NA
j_call: TRBJ2-5
d_call: TRBD2
cdr3_aa: CASRQGVRGGQETQYF
cdr3_nt: TGTGCCAGCAGACAAGGGGTGAGGGGAGGGCAAGAGACCCAGTACTTC

v_call: TRBV6-1
clone_size: few
j_call: TRBJ2-7
d_call: TRBD2
cdr3_aa: CASIPMRGGGYEQYF
cdr3_nt: TGTGCCAGCATCCCAATGCGGGGGGGCGGCTACGAGCAGTACTTC

v_call: TRBV7-6
clone_size: few
j_call: TRBJ2-3
d_call: NA
cdr3_aa: CASSNPAEHTDTQYF
cdr3_nt: TGTGCCAGCAGCAACCCAGCGGAACACACAGATACGCAGTATTTT

v_call: TRBV7-2
clone_size: many
j_call: TRBJ1-1
d_call: NA
cdr3_aa: CASSLASRADLNTEAFF
cdr3_nt: TGTGCCAGCAGCTTAGCGTCCAGGGCCGACTTGAACACTGAAGCTTTCTTT

v_call: TRBV7-9
clone_size: few
j_call: TRBJ2-1
d_call: TRBD1
cdr3_aa: CASSKGQGRDNEQFF
cdr3_nt: TGTGCCAGCAGCAAAGGACAGGGGAGGGACAATGAGCAGTTCTTC

v_call: TRBV7-4
clone_size: few
j_call: TRBJ1-2
d_call: NA
cdr3_aa: CASGRDGDGYTF
cdr3_nt: TGTGCCAGCGGGAGGGACGGAGATGGCTACACCTTC

v_call: TRBV6-8
clone_size: NA
j_call: TRBJ2-2
d_call: NA
cdr3_aa: CASSEVKERELFF
cdr3_nt: TGTGCCAGCAGCGAGGTTAAGGAGAGGGAGCTGTTTTTT

v_call: TRBV19
clone_size: NA
j_call: TRBJ2-3
d_call: NA
cdr3_aa: CASVERGRFTDTQYF
cdr3_nt: TGTGCCAGTGTGGAACGGGGAAGATTCACAGATACGCAGTATTTT

v_call: TRBV2
clone_size: NA
j_call: TRBJ1-2
d_call: TRBD1
cdr3_aa: CASSEGQTIYGYTF
cdr3_nt: TGTGCCAGCAGTGAGGGACAGACTATCTATGGCTACACCTTC

v_call: TRBV5-1
clone_size: few
j_call: TRBJ2-5
d_call: TRBD2
cdr3_aa: CASRLDGTSWETQYF
cdr3_nt: TGCGCCAGCAGACTCGACGGGACTAGCTGGGAGACCCAGTACTTC

v_call: TRBV11-2
clone_size: NA
j_call: TRBJ1-2
d_call: TRBD1
cdr3_aa: CASSPAPGGYGYTF
cdr3_nt: TGTGCCAGCAGCCCCGCCCCAGGGGGCTATGGCTACACCTTC

v_call: TRBV12-3/TRBV12-4
clone_size: NA
j_call: TRBJ1-3
d_call: NA
cdr3_aa: CASMKDTSGNTIYF
cdr3_nt: TGTGCCAGCATGAAGGACACCTCTGGAAACACCATATATTTT

v_call: TRBV7-8
clone_size: many
j_call: TRBJ2-3
d_call: NA
cdr3_aa: CASSRLVGPDTQYF
cdr3_nt: TGTGCCAGCAGCCGACTAGTGGGCCCAGATACGCAGTATTTT

v_call: TRBV7-9
clone_size: few
j_call: TRBJ2-1
d_call: NA
cdr3_aa: CASSFGGVNNEQFF
cdr3_nt: TGTGCCAGCAGCTTCGGCGGTGTAAACAATGAGCAGTTCTTC

v_call: TRBV15
clone_size: few
j_call: TRBJ2-1
d_call: NA
cdr3_aa: CATSRDGGRGSYNEQFF
cdr3_nt: TGTGCCACCAGCAGAGATGGGGGGCGGGGATCCTACAATGAGCAGTTCTTC

v_call: TRBV2
clone_size: NA
j_call: TRBJ1-2
d_call: TRBD1
cdr3_aa: CASSEGQGYGYTF
cdr3_nt: TGTGCCAGCAGTGAGGGACAGGGGTATGGCTACACCTTC

v_call: TRBV7-2
clone_size: NA
j_call: TRBJ2-7
d_call: NA
cdr3_aa: CPSSTITGYEQYF
cdr3_nt: TGTCCCAGCAGCACAATCACAGGATACGAGCAGTACTTC

v_call: TRBV7-2
clone_size: NA
j_call: TRBJ2-3
d_call: TRBD2
cdr3_aa: CASSWGGVTDTQYF
cdr3_nt: TGTGCCAGCAGCTGGGGGGGAGTGACAGATACGCAGTATTTT

v_call: TRBV7-2
clone_size: many
j_call: TRBJ2-3
d_call: TRBD1
cdr3_aa: CASSLYARGRPSNTQYF
cdr3_nt: TGTGCCAGCAGCTTATATGCCAGGGGGCGACCATCAAATACGCAGTATTTT

v_call: TRBV15
clone_size: NA
j_call: TRBJ2-1
d_call: TRBD2
cdr3_aa: CATSRGDYFSGVKDNEQFF
cdr3_nt: TGTGCCACCAGCAGAGGGGATTACTTTAGCGGGGTGAAAGACAATGAGCAGTTCTTC

v_call: TRBV5-4
clone_size: few
j_call: TRBJ2-5
d_call: TRBD2
cdr3_aa: CASSDASAGGAETQYF
cdr3_nt: TGTGCCAGCAGCGATGCCTCAGCGGGAGGGGCAGAGACCCAGTACTTC